Listed below are T cell receptor beta chains from one sample, sequenced in a study of blood T cell repertoires in COVID-19. Sequencing used immunoSEQ multiplex PCR; TCRdb keeps in-frame clones, though not all of them. The sample lists 100,000 to 150,000 clones, about 93% occurring once. The sequenced sample was peripheral blood. These receptors came from a man aged 50 to 60 with COVID-19, enrolled during active disease. CDR3s include the opening cysteine and the closing phenylalanine or tryptophan. A D gene is named only where the DNA matches it firmly. Some rows have no size entry. The others give once, few or many, or a class for an expanded clone.

d_call	v_call	clone_size	cdr3_length	j_call	cdr3_aa	cdr3_nt
.	TRBV18	once	12	TRBJ1-1	CATKAGDTEAFF	TGTGCCACCAAAGCAGGGGACACTGAAGCTTTCTTT
TRBD1	TRBV6-1	.	16	TRBJ1-4	CASSAGTAATNEKLFF	TGTGCCAGCAGTGCCGGGACAGCAGCAACTAATGAAAAACTGTTTTTT
.	TRBV19	.	15	TRBJ1-5	CASESSGARNQPQHF	TGTGCCAGTGAATCTAGCGGTGCCCGCAATCAGCCCCAGCATTTT
TRBD2	TRBV5-1	.	15	TRBJ2-1	CASSRLAGGDNEQFF	TGCGCCAGCAGCCGACTAGCGGGAGGGGACAATGAGCAGTTCTTC
TRBD1	TRBV28	.	14	TRBJ2-3	CASSDGQGTDTQYF	TGTGCCAGCAGTGATGGACAGGGGACAGATACGCAGTATTTT
TRBD1	TRBV3-1/TRBV3-2	.	17	TRBJ2-1	CASSQDRTGVVSTEQFF	TGTGCCAGCAGCCAAGATCGGACAGGGGTGGTTTCGACTGAGCAGTTCTTC
.	TRBV7-8	.	14	TRBJ2-2	CASSPIGEAGELFF	TGTGCCAGCAGCCCCATCGGGGAGGCCGGGGAGCTGTTTTTT
.	TRBV16	.	15	TRBJ1-4	CASSLQSGTNEKLFF	TGTGCCAGCAGCCTTCAGTCGGGAACTAATGAAAAACTGTTTTTT
TRBD2	TRBV12-5	.	13	TRBJ2-3	CASGWDYGDTQYF	TGTGCTAGTGGTTGGGACTACGGAGATACGCAGTATTTT
TRBD2	TRBV30	.	11	TRBJ2-1	CACLAGGRPIF	TGTGCCTGCTTAGCGGGAGGGCGTCCCATCTTC
.	TRBV3-1/TRBV3-2	.	13	TRBJ2-5	CASSPTGQETQYF	TGTGCCAGCAGCCCCACCGGGCAAGAGACCCAGTACTTC
TRBD1	TRBV19	.	13	TRBJ1-1	CASMTGSSTEAFF	TGTGCCAGTATGACAGGGTCGAGCACTGAAGCTTTCTTT
.	TRBV12-3/TRBV12-4	.	13	TRBJ1-1	CASSLGLRTEAFF	TGTGCCAGCAGTTTGGGGCTTCGGACTGAAGCTTTCTTT
TRBD1	TRBV28	.	17	TRBJ2-3	CASSLPQGGYGTDTQYF	TGTGCCAGCAGTTTACCCCAAGGGGGCTACGGCACAGATACGCAGTATTTT
TRBD1	TRBV6-2/TRBV6-3	.	16	TRBJ2-7	CASSTPTGVPSYEQYF	TGTGCCAGCAGTACCCCGACAGGGGTCCCCTCCTACGAGCAGTACTTC
TRBD2	TRBV29-1	.	13	TRBJ2-1	CSVKLAGLNEQFF	TGCAGCGTGAAATTAGCGGGACTTAATGAGCAGTTCTTC
.	TRBV11-3	.	14	TRBJ2-1	CASSLSTGSHEQFF	TGTGCCAGCAGCCTGTCCACAGGGTCTCATGAGCAGTTCTTC
TRBD1	TRBV28	.	13	TRBJ1-2	CASSRGTGGGYTF	TGTGCCAGCAGCCGCGGGACAGGGGGCGGCTACACCTTC
.	TRBV28	.	13	TRBJ1-4	CASSERIRGKLFF	TGTGCCAGCAGTGAACGTATTAGGGGAAAACTGTTTTTT
.	TRBV19	.	16	TRBJ1-3	CASLPRGGVSGNTIYF	TGTGCCAGCTTACCCCGAGGGGGAGTCTCTGGAAACACCATATATTTT
TRBD2	TRBV30	.	15	TRBJ2-2	CAWSRGRAPTGELFF	TGTGCCTGGAGTCGCGGGAGGGCCCCCACCGGGGAGCTGTTTTTT
.	TRBV3-1/TRBV3-2	few	16	TRBJ1-5	CASSQGNINSNQPQHF	TGTGCCAGCAGCCAAGGAAACATTAATAGCAATCAGCCCCAGCATTTT
.	TRBV27	.	15	TRBJ2-3	CASSLYAEGTYTQYF	TGTGCCAGCAGTTTATACGCGGAGGGTACATATACGCAGTATTTT
.	TRBV3-1/TRBV3-2	.	14	TRBJ1-6	CASSQDPGGSPLHF	TGTGCCAGCAGCCAAGACCCGGGGGGCTCACCCCTCCACTTT